Shown below are 15 T cell receptor beta chains from a single sample sequenced in a study of T cell responses to AZD1222 COVID-19 vaccine. The protocol was immunoSEQ multiplex PCR, while the TCRdb copy is restricted to in-frame clones and leaves out a portion. The sample shows nearly 95,000 clones, 85% to 90% of them seen only once. Here the sequenced sample was peripheral blood, taken 28 days after the second AZD1222 dose. The receptors stem from an adult who received the AZD1222 COVID-19 vaccine.

The DNA of the CDR3 is TGTGCCAGCAGCGGAGGGACCTACGCTAACTATGGCTACACCTTC. This sequence encodes CASSGGTYANYGYTF. V usage is TRBV9 and J usage is TRBJ1-2; tentatively, D is TRBD1 (5 bases). Germline CDR1 is SGDLS and CDR2 is YYNGEE. V lost 3 bases to trimming and J lost 0 bases, with 12 bases between them. CDR3 length: 15 amino acids.

The rearrangement uses TRBV1 and TRBJ1-1. TRBV1 is flagged as a pseudogene. The CDR3 is made up of 14 amino acids. The CDR3 sequence: CTSSPRGANTEAFF. In DNA form, the CDR3 reads TGCACCAGCAGCCCGAGGGGAGCGAACACTGAAGCTTTCTTT.

The gene calls are TRBV3-1 (or the pseudogene TRBV3-2) and TRBJ1-2, with TRBD1 identical over 9 bases. V trimming: 3 bases; J trimming: 4 bases; junction bases outside the gene matches: 3. Germline V gene lookup returns CDR1 LGHDT and CDR2 YNNKEL (reference sequence). The CDR3 runs 14 residues. In nucleotides, the CDR3 is TGTGCCAGCAGCCAGAGGGACAGGGCCTATGGCTACACCTTC. Amino acids: CASSQRDRAYGYTF.

This chain joins TRBV5-5 and TRBJ2-2; D is possibly TRBD1 (5 bases). Trimming removed 4 bases from V and 6 bases from J, with 10 bases in between. CDR1 and CDR2 from the germline V gene are SGHKS and YYEKEE (reference sequence). The CDR3 has 13 amino acids. The DNA for the CDR3 is TGTGCCAGCAGCGCGACAGTCGCCGGGGAGCTGTTTTTT. Translating gives CASSATVAGELFF.

The chain has TRBV6-6 and TRBJ1-5, with a possible D match to TRBD1 (5 bases). The germline V and J ends were trimmed by 4 bases and 5 bases, with 6 bases remaining between them. CDR3 length: 12 residues. Germline-derived CDR1 and CDR2 are MNHNY and SVGAGI (reference sequence). DNA of the CDR3: TGTGCCAGCAGTTCACAGGATCAGCCCCAGCATTTT. Encoded protein: CASSSQDQPQHF.

V usage is TRBV19 and J usage is TRBJ1-1; no clear D gene. Per germline, CDR1 LNHDA and CDR2 SQIVND (reference sequence). This CDR3 comprises 12 residues. V was shortened by 5 bases and J by 5 bases, with 9 bases between the two germline ends. CDR3 region: CASSPQRTEAFF. The CDR3 nucleotides read TGTGCCAGTAGTCCTCAAAGGACTGAAGCTTTCTTT.

The count of this clone is one. V gene TRBV3-1 (or the pseudogene TRBV3-2) combines with J gene TRBJ2-1; D remains ambiguous. The CDR3 is 14 amino acids. The V gene's germline CDR1 is LGHDT and CDR2 YNNKEL (reference sequence). V lost 3 bases and J 8 bases, leaving 14 bases between the germline ends. The CDR3 reads CASSQWTNRDEQFF. CDR3 nucleotide sequence: TGTGCCAGCAGCCAGTGGACCAATCGGGATGAGCAGTTCTTC.

This clone was recorded only once. The rearrangement uses TRBV6-6 and TRBJ2-7, with D maybe TRBD2 (7 bases). Germline CDR1 MNHNY, CDR2 SVGAGI (reference sequence). The CDR3 loop spans 16 amino acids. V lost 0 bases to trimming and J lost 4 bases, with 16 bases between them. The CDR3 DNA follows: TGTGCCAGCAGTTACTCAGGGAGGGGGTCGGATTACGAGCAGTACTTC. Its translation is CASSYSGRGSDYEQYF.

This sequence joins TRBV2 and TRBJ2-7; D is unresolved. The CDR3 has 14 amino acids. Germline V gene data show CDR1 as SNHLY and CDR2 as FYNNEI. Trimming removed 2 bases at V and 2 bases at J, with 10 bases between. CDR3 in DNA: TGTGCCAGCAGTGAAAGTCGGACCGCCTACGAGCAGTACTTC. Translated: CASSESRTAYEQYF.

On this clone: Other DNA sequences in the sample encode the same CDR3. The V and J genes are TRBV5-1 and TRBJ1-1; D is uncertain. Per the germline V gene, CDR1 is SGHRS and CDR2 is YFSETQ. There are 12 residues in the CDR3. V lost 3 bases and J lost 5, with 8 bases in between. The CDR3 DNA follows: TGCGCCAGCAGCTGGGGTGGGACTGAAGCTTTCTTT. Protein: CASSWGGTEAFF.

This chain connects TRBV18 to TRBJ1-2; 9 bases are shared with TRBD1. V shed 5 bases and J 4 bases; nucleotides not matched to a gene: 5. Germline loops: CDR1 KGHSH, CDR2 LQKENI. The CDR3 contains 14 residues. The DNA for the CDR3 is TGTGCCAGCTCAGGGACAGGGTTTGGCTATGGCTACACCTTC. The encoded protein is CASSGTGFGYGYTF.

V usage is TRBV9 and J usage is TRBJ1-1; no definite D call. V lost 2 bases, J lost 2 bases, and 10 bases lay in between. The CDR3 loop spans 14 amino acids. Germline V gene data show CDR1 as SGDLS and CDR2 as YYNGEE. The chain's CDR3 is CASSVWDTNTEAFF. In DNA form, the CDR3 reads TGTGCCAGCAGCGTTTGGGATACAAACACTGAAGCTTTCTTT.

As to this clone: Other nucleotide sequences from this sample produce the same CDR3. The V and J genes are TRBV30 and TRBJ1-2; D perhaps matches TRBD1 (5 bases). CDR3 length equals 15 residues. Germline loops: CDR1 GTSNPN, CDR2 SVGIG (reference sequence). Between the trimmed V and J ends, which lost 0 bases and 0 bases, there was a span of 11 bases. The CDR3 coding sequence is TGTGCCTGGAGTGTATCCCAGGGAACTAACTATGGCTACACCTTC. Translated: CAWSVSQGTNYGYTF.

V is TRBV21-1 and J is TRBJ2-5; TRBD1 is the table's D call and was not checked against the DNA. TRBV21-1 is given as a pseudogene. This CDR3 spans 15 amino acids. The CDR3 DNA is TGTGCCAGTTATTACGCAGGGGGCTGTGGGGAGACCCAGTACTTC. Translating it yields CASYYAGGCGETQYF.

This clone has only one observation. The chain employs TRBV5-5 and TRBJ1-1; D uncertain. V was trimmed by 2 bases and J by 2 bases, leaving 7 bases between them. Germline V CDR1 and CDR2: SGHKS, YYEKEE (reference sequence). The CDR3 loop spans 13 amino acids. The DNA for the CDR3 is TGTGCCAGCAGCTTAGGGTCTAACACTGAAGCTTTCTTT. Its protein is CASSLGSNTEAFF. The variable domain in full, completed from reference TRBV5-5 and TRBJ1-1, reads DAGVTQSPTHLIKTRGQQVTLRCSPISGHKSVSWYQQVLGQGPQFIFQYYEKEERGRGNFPDRFSARQFPNYSSELNVNALLLGDSALYLCASSLGSNTEAFFGQGTRLTVV.